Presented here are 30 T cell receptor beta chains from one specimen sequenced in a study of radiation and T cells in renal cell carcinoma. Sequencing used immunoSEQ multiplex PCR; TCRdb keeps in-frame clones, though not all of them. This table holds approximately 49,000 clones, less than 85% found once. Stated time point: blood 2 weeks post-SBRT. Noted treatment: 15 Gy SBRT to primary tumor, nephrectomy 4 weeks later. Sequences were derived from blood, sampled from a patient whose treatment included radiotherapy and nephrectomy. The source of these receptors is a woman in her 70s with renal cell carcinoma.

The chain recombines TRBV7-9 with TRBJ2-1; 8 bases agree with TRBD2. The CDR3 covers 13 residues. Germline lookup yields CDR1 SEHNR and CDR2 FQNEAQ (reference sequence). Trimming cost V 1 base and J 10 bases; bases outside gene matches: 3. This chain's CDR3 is CASSLGSGKEQFF. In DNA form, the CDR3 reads TGTGCCAGCAGCTTAGGTAGCGGGAAAGAGCAGTTCTTC. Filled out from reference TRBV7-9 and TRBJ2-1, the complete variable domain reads DTGVSQNPRHKITKRGQNVTFRCDPISEHNRLYWYRQTLGQGPEFLTYFQNEAQLEKSRLLSDRFSAERPKGSFSTLEIQRTEQGDSAMYLCASSLGSGKEQFFGPGTRLTVL.

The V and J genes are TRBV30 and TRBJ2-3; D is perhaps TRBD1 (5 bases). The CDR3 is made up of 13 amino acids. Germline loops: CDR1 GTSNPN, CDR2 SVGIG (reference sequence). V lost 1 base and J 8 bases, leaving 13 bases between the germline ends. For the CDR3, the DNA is TGTGCCTGGAGTGGAGTAGATAGGGGTACGCAGTATTTT. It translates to CAWSGVDRGTQYF.

CDR3 protein: CASSLTSTGELFF. Written as DNA, the CDR3 is TGTGCCAGCAGCCTGACTAGTACCGGGGAGCTGTTTTTT. The chain links TRBV11-3 to TRBJ2-2; possibly TRBD2 for D (6 bases). V shed 5 bases and J shed 5 bases, with 9 bases lying between them. Germline V gene lookup returns CDR1 SGHNT and CDR2 YENEEA. This CDR3 has 13 amino acids.

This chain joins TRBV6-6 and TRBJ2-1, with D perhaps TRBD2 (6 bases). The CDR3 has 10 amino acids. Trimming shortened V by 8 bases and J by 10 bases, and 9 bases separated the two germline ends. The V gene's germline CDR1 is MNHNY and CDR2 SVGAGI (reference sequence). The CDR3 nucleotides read TGTGCCAGCGGTGCGGGGGAGCAGTTCTTC. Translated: CASGAGEQFF.

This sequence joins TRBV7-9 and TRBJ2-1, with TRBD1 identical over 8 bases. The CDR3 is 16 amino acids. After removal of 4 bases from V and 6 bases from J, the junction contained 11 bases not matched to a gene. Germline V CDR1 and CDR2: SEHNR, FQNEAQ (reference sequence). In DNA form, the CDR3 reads TGTGCCAGCAGCTCACCGGACAGGGACCCGGTCAATGAGCAGTTCTTC. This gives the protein CASSSPDRDPVNEQFF.

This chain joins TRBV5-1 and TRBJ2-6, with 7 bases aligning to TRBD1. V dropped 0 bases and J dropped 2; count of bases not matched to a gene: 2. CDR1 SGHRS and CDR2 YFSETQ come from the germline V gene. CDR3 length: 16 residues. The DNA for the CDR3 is TGCGCCAGCAGCTTGGGAGGGGGCGCTGGGGCCAACGTCCTGACTTTC. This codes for CASSLGGGAGANVLTF. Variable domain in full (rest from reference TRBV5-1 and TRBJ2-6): KAGVTQTPRYLIKTRGQQVTLSCSPISGHRSVSWYQQTPGQGLQFLFEYFSETQRNKGNFPGRFSGRQFSNSRSEMNVSTLELGDSALYLCASSLGGGAGANVLTFGAGSRLTVL.

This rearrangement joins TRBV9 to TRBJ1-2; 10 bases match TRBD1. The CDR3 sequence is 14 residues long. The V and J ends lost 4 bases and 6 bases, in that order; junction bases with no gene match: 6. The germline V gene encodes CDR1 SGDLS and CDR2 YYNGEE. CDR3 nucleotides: TGTGCCAGCAGCCCCCGGGACAGGGGCGATGGCTACACCTTC. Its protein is CASSPRDRGDGYTF.

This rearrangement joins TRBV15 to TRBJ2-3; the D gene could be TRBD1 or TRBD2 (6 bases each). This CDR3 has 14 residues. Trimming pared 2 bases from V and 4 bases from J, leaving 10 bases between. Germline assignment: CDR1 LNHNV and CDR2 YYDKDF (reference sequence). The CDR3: CATSRQEGADTQYF. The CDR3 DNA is TGTGCCACCAGCAGACAGGAGGGGGCAGATACGCAGTATTTT.

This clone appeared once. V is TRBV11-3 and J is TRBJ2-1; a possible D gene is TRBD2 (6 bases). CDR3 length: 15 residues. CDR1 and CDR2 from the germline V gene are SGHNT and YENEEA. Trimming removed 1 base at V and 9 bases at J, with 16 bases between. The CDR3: CASSLGLGRGSEQFF. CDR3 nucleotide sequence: TGTGCCAGCAGCTTAGGCCTCGGACGGGGGTCTGAGCAGTTCTTC.

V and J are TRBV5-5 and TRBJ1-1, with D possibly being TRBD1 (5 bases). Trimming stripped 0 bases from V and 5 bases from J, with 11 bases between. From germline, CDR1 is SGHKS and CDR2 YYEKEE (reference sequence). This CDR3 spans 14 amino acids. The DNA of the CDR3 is TGTGCCAGCAGCTTGGCCCCAGGGAGGACTGAAGCTTTCTTT. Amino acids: CASSLAPGRTEAFF.

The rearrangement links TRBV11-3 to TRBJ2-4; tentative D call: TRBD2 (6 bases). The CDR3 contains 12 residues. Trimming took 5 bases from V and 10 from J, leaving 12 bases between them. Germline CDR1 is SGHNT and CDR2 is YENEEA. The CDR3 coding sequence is TGTGCCAGCAGCACCTCGGAGGGGATTCAGTACTTC. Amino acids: CASSTSEGIQYF.

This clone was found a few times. The CDR3 nucleotides read TGCAGCGGGAGACAGGGATCGGAGACCCAGTACTTC. Amino acid sequence: CSGRQGSETQYF. V gene TRBV29-1 combines with J gene TRBJ2-5; 7 nucleotides match TRBD1. V dropped 7 bases and J dropped 5; count of bases not matched to a gene: 7. The CDR3 runs to 12 residues. The germline gives CDR1 SQVTM, CDR2 ANQGSEA.

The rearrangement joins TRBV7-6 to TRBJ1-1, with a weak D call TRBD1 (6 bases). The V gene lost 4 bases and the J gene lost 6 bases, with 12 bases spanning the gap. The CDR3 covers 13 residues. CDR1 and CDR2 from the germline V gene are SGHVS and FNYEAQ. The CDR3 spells CASSSYRGAEAFF. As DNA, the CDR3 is TGTGCCAGCAGCTCCTATAGGGGGGCTGAAGCTTTCTTT.

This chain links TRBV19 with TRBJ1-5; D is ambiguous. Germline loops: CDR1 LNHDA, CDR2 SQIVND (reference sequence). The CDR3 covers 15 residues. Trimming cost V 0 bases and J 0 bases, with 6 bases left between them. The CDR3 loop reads CASSIDPYSNQPQHF. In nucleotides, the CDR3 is TGTGCCAGTAGTATAGACCCTTATAGCAATCAGCCCCAGCATTTT.

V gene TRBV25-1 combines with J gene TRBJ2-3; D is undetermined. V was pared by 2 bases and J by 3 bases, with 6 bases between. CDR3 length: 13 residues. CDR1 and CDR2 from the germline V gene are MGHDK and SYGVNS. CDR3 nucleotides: TGTGCCAGCAGTGAAACGACTACAGATACGCAGTATTTT. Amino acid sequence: CASSETTTDTQYF.

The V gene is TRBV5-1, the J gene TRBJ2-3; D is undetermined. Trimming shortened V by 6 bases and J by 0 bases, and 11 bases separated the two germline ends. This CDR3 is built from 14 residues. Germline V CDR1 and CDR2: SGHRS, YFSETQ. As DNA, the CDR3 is TGCGCCAGCAACGCACTTGCCAGCACAGATACGCAGTATTTT. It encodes CASNALASTDTQYF.

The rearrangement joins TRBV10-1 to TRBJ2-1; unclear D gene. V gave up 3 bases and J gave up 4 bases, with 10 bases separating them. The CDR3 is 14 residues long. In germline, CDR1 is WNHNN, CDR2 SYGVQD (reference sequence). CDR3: CASSEGTVYNEQFF. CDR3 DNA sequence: TGCGCCAGCAGTGAAGGAACAGTATACAATGAGCAGTTCTTC.

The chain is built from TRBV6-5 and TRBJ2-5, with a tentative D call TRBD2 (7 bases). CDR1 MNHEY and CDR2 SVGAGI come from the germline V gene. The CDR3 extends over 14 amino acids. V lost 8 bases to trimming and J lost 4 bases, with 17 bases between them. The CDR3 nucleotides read TGTGCCAGCTCCACGCCGGGGGGCCCAGAGACCCAGTACTTC. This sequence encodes CASSTPGGPETQYF.

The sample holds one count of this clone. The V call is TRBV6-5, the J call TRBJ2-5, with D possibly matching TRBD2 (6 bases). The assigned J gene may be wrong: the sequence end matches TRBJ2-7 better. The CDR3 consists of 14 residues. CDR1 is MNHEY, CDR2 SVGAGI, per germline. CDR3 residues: CASRPGLVSYEQYF. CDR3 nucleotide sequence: TGTGCCAGCAGACCGGGACTGGTCTCCTACGAGCAGTACTTC.

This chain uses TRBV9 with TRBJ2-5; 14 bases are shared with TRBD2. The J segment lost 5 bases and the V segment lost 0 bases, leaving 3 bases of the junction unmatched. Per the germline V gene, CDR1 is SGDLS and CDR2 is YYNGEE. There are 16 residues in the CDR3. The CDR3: CASSVGTSGGSETQYF. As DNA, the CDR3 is TGTGCCAGCAGCGTAGGGACTAGCGGGGGGAGCGAGACCCAGTACTTC. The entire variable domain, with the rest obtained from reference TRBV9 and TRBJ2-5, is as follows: DSGVTQTPKHLITATGQRVTLRCSPRSGDLSVYWYQQSLDQGLQFLIQYYNGEERAKGNILERFSAQQFPDLHSELNLSSLELGDSALYFCASSVGTSGGSETQYFGPGTRLLVL.

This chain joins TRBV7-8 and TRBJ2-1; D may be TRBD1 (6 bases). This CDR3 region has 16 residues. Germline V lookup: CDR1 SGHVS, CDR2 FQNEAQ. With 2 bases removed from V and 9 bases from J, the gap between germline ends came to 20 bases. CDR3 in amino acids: CASSLTVGGGETEQFF. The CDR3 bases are TGTGCCAGCAGCTTAACGGTCGGTGGGGGCGAGACTGAGCAGTTCTTC.

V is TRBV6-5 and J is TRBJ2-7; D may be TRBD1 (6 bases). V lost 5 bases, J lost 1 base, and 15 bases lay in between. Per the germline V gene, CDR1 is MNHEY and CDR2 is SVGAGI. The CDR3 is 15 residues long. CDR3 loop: CASSPRDRPSYEQYF. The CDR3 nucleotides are TGTGCCAGCAGTCCCCGAGACAGGCCTTCCTACGAGCAGTACTTC.

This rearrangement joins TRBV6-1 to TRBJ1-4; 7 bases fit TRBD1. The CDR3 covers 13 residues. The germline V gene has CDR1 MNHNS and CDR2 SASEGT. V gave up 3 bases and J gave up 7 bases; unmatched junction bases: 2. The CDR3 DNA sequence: TGTGCCAGCAGTGACCGACAGGGTGAAAAACTGTTTTTT. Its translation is CASSDRQGEKLFF.

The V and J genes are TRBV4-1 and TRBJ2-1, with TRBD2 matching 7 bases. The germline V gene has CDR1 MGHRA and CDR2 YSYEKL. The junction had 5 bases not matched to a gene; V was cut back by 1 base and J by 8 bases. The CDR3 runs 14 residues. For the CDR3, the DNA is TGCGCCAGCAGCCAAGTGACTAGCTTGGATGAGCAGTTCTTC. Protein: CASSQVTSLDEQFF.

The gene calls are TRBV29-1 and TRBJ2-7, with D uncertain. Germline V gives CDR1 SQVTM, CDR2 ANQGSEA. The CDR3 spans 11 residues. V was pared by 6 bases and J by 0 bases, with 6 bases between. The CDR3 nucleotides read TGCAGCGTGTCCCACTCCTACGAGCAGTACTTC. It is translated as CSVSHSYEQYF.

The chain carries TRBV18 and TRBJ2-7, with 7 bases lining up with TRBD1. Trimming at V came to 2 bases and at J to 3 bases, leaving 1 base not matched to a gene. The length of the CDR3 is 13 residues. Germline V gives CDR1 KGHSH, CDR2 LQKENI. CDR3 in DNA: TGTGCCAGCTCACCAGGGACAGACTACGAGCAGTACTTC. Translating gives CASSPGTDYEQYF.

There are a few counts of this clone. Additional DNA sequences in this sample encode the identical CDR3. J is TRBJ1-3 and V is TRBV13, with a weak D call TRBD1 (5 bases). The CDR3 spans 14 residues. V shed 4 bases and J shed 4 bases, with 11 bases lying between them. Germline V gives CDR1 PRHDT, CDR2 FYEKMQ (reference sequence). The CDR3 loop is CASSWRGAGNTIYF. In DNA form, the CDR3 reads TGTGCCAGCAGCTGGAGGGGAGCCGGAAACACCATATATTTT.

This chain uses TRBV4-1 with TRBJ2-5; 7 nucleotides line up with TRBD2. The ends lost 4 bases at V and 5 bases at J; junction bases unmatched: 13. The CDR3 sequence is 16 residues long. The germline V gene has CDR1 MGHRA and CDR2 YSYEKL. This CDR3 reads CASSPPSGGRLETQYF. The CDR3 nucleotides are TGCGCCAGCAGCCCGCCTTCGGGGGGAAGACTGGAGACCCAGTACTTC.

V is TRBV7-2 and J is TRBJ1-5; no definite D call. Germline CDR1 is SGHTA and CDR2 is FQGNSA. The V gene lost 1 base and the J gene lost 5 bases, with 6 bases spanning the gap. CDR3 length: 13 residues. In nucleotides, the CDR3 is TGTGCCAGCAGCTTAGGGGAGTATCAGCCCCAGCATTTT. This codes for CASSLGEYQPQHF. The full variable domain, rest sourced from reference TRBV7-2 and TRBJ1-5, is GAGVSQSPSNKVTEKGKDVELRCDPISGHTALYWYRQSLGQGLEFLIYFQGNSAPDKSGLPSDRFSAERTGGSVSTLTIQRTQQEDSAVYLCASSLGEYQPQHFGDGTRLSIL.

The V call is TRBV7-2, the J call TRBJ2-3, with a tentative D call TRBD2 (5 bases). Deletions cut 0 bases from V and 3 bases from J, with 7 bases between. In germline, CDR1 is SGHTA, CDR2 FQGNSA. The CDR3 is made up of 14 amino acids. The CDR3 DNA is TGTGCCAGCAGCTTAGCTCGGGGAACAGATACGCAGTATTTT. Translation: CASSLARGTDTQYF.